This record looks at one T cell receptor (beta chain) sequence and its context. As yet, its antigen is unknown. This sample was included in a study of vaccination and CD4 T cells after COVID-19. Findings and limits, study-wide: Spike mono-reactive status applied to 304 of 307 vaccine-specific clones in convalescent patients.

This sample's treatment: roughly 10-day PBMC culture with coronavirus spike peptide pools or control peptides (ViraFEST assay). Germline CDR1 reads LNHDA; CDR2 reads SQIVND (reference sequence). The CDR3 sequence is 14 residues long. V was pared by 3 bases and J by 2 bases, with 9 bases between. Oncomine TCR Beta short-read sequencing was applied to DNA from cultured CD4+ T cells. TCRdb called the PCR reads again in MiXCR, with one record for every CDR3 protein. The repertoire holds approximately 13,000 distinct CDR3 sequences, with around 27% as singletons. Sequenced material: CD4+ T cells from blood, cultured in vitro, taken before SARS-CoV-2 vaccination. The clonotype was recovered from a human donor who received a COVID-19 vaccine. The J gene is TRBJ2-3, the V gene TRBV19; D remains unclear. CDR3 DNA sequence: TGTGCCAGTAGTATGCAAAAGGCCACAGATACGCAGTATTTT. The encoded protein is CASSMQKATDTQYF.